These 12 T cell receptor beta chains originate from one sample sequenced in a study of Ad26.COV2.S vaccination and SARS-CoV-2 variants. As for treatment: roughly 18 received Ad26.COV2.S at low or high dose, single or two shots; about five received placebo; per-sample allocation not given. All samples were drawn on day 63, counting from the first vaccine or placebo injection. Produced via immunoSEQ multiplex PCR; TCRdb's table is partial and in-frame only. Of about 220,000 clones listed, 85% to 90% are singletons. Sequencing used peripheral blood, obtained in a trial of Ad26.COV2.S vaccine versus placebo. The receptors derive from a person between 18 and 65 years old who received the Ad26.COV2.S COVID-19 vaccine or a placebo.

This chain links TRBV7-2 with TRBJ1-3; no clear D. CDR1 and CDR2 from the germline V gene are SGHTA and FQGNSA. The CDR3 extends over 14 amino acids. Trimming shortened V by 1 base and J by 0 bases, and 4 bases separated the two germline ends. CDR3 nucleotide sequence: TGTGCCAGCAGCTTAGGGAGCTCTGGAAACACCATATATTTT. Translating it yields CASSLGSSGNTIYF.

This clone was recorded once. V is TRBV6-4 and J is TRBJ1-2; 7 bases map to TRBD1. This CDR3 is 17 amino acids long. Per germline, CDR1 MRHNA and CDR2 SNTAGT. V dropped 4 bases and J dropped 2; count of bases not matched to a gene: 13. The CDR3 spells CASSVYPGTEPNYGYTF. The CDR3, as DNA: TGTGCCAGCAGTGTTTATCCCGGGACAGAACCCAACTATGGCTACACCTTC.

The chain uses TRBV2 and TRBJ2-7; D gene uncertain. CDR3 length equals 16 residues. Trimming removed 4 bases at V and 0 bases at J, with 16 bases between. CDR1 is SNHLY and CDR2 is FYNNEI in the germline V gene. CDR3 coding DNA: TGTGCCAGCAGTGCGGACGTAATTTTTAGCTCCTACGAGCAGTACTTC. This codes for CASSADVIFSSYEQYF.

The chain is built from TRBV5-4 and TRBJ1-4; D ambiguous. Germline-derived CDR1 and CDR2 are SGHNT and YYREEE (reference sequence). The V gene lost 0 bases and the J gene lost 6 bases, with 9 bases spanning the gap. The CDR3 runs 14 residues. The CDR3 DNA follows: TGTGCCAGCAGCTTGGGAGGGTCGGATGAAAAACTGTTTTTT. Its translation is CASSLGGSDEKLFF.

The chain uses TRBV18 and TRBJ2-1; 9 nucleotides agree with TRBD2. This CDR3 has 15 residues. The V segment lost 2 bases and the J segment 4 bases; nucleotides outside the gene matches: 3. Germline CDR1 is KGHSH and CDR2 is LQKENI. Here the CDR3 DNA reads TGTGCCAGCTCACCAGTAACTAGCGGGTACAATGAGCAGTTCTTC. It translates to CASSPVTSGYNEQFF. The entire variable domain, with the rest obtained from reference TRBV18 and TRBJ2-1, is as follows: NAGVMQNPRHLVRRRGQEARLRCSPMKGHSHVYWYRQLPEEGLKFMVYLQKENIIDESGMPKERFSAEFPKEGPSILRIQQVVRGDSAAYFCASSPVTSGYNEQFFGPGTRLTVL.

The chain employs TRBV30 and TRBJ1-5; 7 bases are a match to TRBD1. Germline-derived CDR1 and CDR2 are GTSNPN and SVGIG (reference sequence). The V segment lost 0 bases and the J segment 4 bases; nucleotides outside the gene matches: 0. The CDR3 extends over 13 amino acids. CDR3: CAWSVGQNQPQHF. The CDR3 DNA is TGTGCCTGGAGTGTGGGACAGAATCAGCCCCAGCATTTT. Based on the CDR3 plus reference TRBV30 and TRBJ1-5, the full variable domain is SQTIHQWPATLVQPVGSPLSLECTVEGTSNPNLYWYRQAAGRGLQLLFYSVGIGQISSEVPQNLSASRPQDRQFILSSKKLLLSDSGFYLCAWSVGQNQPQHFGDGTRLSIL.

J is TRBJ2-7 and V is TRBV2; tentative D call: TRBD1 (6 bases). The CDR3 length is 15 residues. The germline V gene has CDR1 SNHLY and CDR2 FYNNEI. The V end was cut by 2 bases, the J end by 9 bases, with 20 bases between. This chain's CDR3 is CASSELGTRDRGQYF. The CDR3 DNA reads as TGTGCCAGCAGTGAACTTGGGACACGGGATAGAGGGCAGTACTTC.

This clone was recorded only once. The genes are TRBV3-1 (or the pseudogene TRBV3-2) and TRBJ1-1; D is perhaps TRBD1 (6 bases). The ends were cut back, 2 bases at V and 4 bases at J, with 14 bases in the middle. Germline-derived CDR1 and CDR2 are LGHDT and YNNKEL (reference sequence). The CDR3 extends over 15 amino acids. The CDR3 protein is CASSQWAEGGTEAFF. DNA for the CDR3: TGTGCCAGCAGCCAATGGGCTGAGGGGGGCACTGAAGCTTTCTTT.

This clone turned up a few times. The CDR3 nucleotides are TGCGCCACTTCGTACGGGGGGGAAGGGGTAGGAGATACGCAGTATTTT. Translated: CATSYGGEGVGDTQYF. The chain uses TRBV10-1 and TRBJ2-3, with 8 bases lining up with TRBD2. The ends lost 10 bases at V and 5 bases at J; junction bases unmatched: 17. Per germline, CDR1 WNHNN and CDR2 SYGVQD (reference sequence). The CDR3 covers 16 residues.

The chain has TRBV30 and TRBJ2-1; 8 bases map to TRBD2. The CDR3 is 13 amino acids. Germline V CDR1 and CDR2: GTSNPN, SVGIG (reference sequence). The J segment lost 10 bases and the V segment lost 0 bases, leaving 5 bases of the junction unmatched. This CDR3 reads CAWSVGAGAEQFF. The CDR3 DNA sequence: TGTGCCTGGAGTGTGGGAGCGGGGGCAGAGCAGTTCTTC. The whole variable domain, filled in from reference TRBV30 and TRBJ2-1, reads SQTIHQWPATLVQPVGSPLSLECTVEGTSNPNLYWYRQAAGRGLQLLFYSVGIGQISSEVPQNLSASRPQDRQFILSSKKLLLSDSGFYLCAWSVGAGAEQFFGPGTRLTVL.

This rearrangement joins TRBV7-8 to TRBJ2-2, with 11 bases aligning to TRBD2. The V and J ends lost 3 bases and 4 bases, in that order; junction bases with no gene match: 1. Germline V gene lookup returns CDR1 SGHVS and CDR2 FQNEAQ. CDR3 length: 15 residues. Here the CDR3 reads CASSFSGGATGELFF. The CDR3 DNA follows: TGTGCCAGCAGCTTTAGCGGGGGGGCCACCGGGGAGCTGTTTTTT.

The V gene is TRBV28, the J gene TRBJ2-2; possibly TRBD1 or TRBD2 for D (6 bases each). Trimming removed 5 bases from V and 5 bases from J, with 15 bases in between. This CDR3 spans 15 amino acids. In germline, CDR1 is MDHEN, CDR2 SYDVKM. CDR3 coding DNA: TGTGCCAGCAGTACCCCCCGGGGGCAAACCGGGGAGCTGTTTTTT. It translates to CASSTPRGQTGELFF.